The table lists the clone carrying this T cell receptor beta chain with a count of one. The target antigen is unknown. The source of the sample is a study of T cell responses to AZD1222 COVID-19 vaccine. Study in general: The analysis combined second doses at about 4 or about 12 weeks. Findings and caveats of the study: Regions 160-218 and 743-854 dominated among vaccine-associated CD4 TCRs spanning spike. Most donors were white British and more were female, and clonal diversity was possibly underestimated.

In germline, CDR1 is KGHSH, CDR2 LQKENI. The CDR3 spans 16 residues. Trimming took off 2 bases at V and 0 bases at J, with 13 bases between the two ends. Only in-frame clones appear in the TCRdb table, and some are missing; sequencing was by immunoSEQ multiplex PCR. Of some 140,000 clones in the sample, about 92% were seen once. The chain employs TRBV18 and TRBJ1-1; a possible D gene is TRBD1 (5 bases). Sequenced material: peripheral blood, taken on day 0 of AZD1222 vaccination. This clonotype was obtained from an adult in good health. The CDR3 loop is CASSPNLVGVNTEAFF. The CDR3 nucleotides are TGTGCCAGCTCACCAAATCTGGTAGGGGTGAACACTGAAGCTTTCTTT.